This T cell receptor beta chain was identified during a study of OX40 agonist ivuxolimab in advanced cancers. The ends were cut back, 5 bases at V and 5 bases at J, with 16 bases in the middle. CDR3 length: 14 residues. Here immunoSEQ multiplex PCR was the method, and the copy in TCRdb shows in-frame clones only, minus some. The table lists over 30,000 clones, 82% of them singletons. The source was CD4+ or CD8+ T cells sorted from blood, collected in a trial of the OX40 agonist ivuxolimab. The clonotype comes from an adult with an advanced solid tumor such as melanoma, head and neck, liver or kidney cancer. V is TRBV6-7 and J is TRBJ2-7; perhaps TRBD1 as D (6 bases). TRBV6-7 is an ORF, with its function uncertain. The CDR3 protein is CASSPRQVRNEQYF. In DNA form, the CDR3 reads TGTGCCAGCAGTCCTAGACAGGTCCGGAACGAGCAGTACTTC.